This T cell receptor beta chain was retrieved from a study of shared clonotypes between healthy human individuals. Across the study: Aged 18 to 49, the donors were a couple of women and a few men. The study's findings and limits: Sorted-subset samples were not fully sequenced, rarefaction indicated.

Several immunoSEQ plates received, in even portions, the genomic DNA of each subset. Libraries were prepared by immunoSEQ multiplex PCR; TCRdb keeps only in-frame clonotypes and omits some of them. The repertoire includes over a million clones, more than 95% of them detected once, and more than 0.9% sits in the top ten. Division of CD4+ cells produced a CD45RA+ naive subset and a CD45RA-negative memory subset. This CDR3 is built from 14 residues. V lost 7 bases, J lost 9 bases, and 18 bases lay in between. Germline loops: CDR1 ENHRY, CDR2 SYGVKD. The table lists this clone with a count of one. The antigen remains unidentified.

The chain uses TRBV10-3 and TRBJ2-2; either TRBD1 or TRBD2 may supply D (6 bases each). The clonotype comes from a man in his thirties or forties in good health. Sequences were obtained from naive CD4+ T cells sorted from blood. Indicated subset: CD45RA+ positively selected. CDR3 nucleotides: TGTGCCATCAAGGAACAAGGGGGGACGTGGGAGCTGTTTTTT. Translation: CAIKEQGGTWELFF.